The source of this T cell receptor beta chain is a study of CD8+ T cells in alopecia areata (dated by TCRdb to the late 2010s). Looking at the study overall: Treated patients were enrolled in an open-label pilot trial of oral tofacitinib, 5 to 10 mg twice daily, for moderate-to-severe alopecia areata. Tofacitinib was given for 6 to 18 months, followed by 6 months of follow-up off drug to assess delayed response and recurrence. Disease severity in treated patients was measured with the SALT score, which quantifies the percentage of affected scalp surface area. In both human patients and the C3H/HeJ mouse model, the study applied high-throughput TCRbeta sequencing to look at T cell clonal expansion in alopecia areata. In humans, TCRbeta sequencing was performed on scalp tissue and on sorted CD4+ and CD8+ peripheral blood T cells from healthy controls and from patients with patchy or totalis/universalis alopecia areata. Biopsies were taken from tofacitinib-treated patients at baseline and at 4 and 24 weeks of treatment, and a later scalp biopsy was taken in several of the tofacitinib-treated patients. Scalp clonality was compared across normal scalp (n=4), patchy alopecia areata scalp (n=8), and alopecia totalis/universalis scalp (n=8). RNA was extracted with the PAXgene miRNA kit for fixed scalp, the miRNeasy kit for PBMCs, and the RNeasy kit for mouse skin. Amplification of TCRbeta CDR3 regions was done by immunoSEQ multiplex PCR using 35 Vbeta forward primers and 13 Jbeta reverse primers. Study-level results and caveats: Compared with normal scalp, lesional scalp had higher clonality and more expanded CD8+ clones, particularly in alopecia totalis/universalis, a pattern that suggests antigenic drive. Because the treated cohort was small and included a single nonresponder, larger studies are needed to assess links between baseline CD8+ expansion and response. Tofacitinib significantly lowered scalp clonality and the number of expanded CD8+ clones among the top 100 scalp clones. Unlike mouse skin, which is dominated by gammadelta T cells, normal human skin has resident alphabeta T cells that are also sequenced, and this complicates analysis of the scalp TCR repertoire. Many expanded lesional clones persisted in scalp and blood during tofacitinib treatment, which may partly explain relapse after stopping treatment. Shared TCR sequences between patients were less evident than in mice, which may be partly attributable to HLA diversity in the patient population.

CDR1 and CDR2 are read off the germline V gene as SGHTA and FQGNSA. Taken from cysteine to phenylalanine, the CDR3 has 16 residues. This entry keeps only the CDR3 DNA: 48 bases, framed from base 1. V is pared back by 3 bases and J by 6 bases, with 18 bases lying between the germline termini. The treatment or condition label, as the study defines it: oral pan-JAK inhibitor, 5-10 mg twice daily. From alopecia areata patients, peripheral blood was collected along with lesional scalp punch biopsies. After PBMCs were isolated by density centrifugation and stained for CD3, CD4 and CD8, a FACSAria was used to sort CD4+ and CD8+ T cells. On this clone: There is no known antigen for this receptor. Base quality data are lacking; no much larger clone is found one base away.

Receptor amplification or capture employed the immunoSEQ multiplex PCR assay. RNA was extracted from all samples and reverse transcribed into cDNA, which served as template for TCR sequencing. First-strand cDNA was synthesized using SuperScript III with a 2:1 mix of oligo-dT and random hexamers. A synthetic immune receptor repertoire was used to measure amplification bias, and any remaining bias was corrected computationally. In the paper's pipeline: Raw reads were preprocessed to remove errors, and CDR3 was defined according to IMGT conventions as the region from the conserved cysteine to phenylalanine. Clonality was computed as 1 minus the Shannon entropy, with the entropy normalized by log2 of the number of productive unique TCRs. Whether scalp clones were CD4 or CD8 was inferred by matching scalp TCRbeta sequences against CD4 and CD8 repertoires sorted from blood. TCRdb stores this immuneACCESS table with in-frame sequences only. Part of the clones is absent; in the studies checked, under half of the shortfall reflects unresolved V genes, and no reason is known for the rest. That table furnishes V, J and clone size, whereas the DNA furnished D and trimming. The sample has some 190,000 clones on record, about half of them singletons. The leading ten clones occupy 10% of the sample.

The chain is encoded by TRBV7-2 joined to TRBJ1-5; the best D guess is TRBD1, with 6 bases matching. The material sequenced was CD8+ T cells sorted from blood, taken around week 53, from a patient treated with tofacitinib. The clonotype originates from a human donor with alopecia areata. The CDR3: CASSLGGDWRVQPQHF. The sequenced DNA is TGTGCCAGCAGCTTGGGGGGCGATTGGAGGGTTCAGCCCCAGCATTTT.